This TCR beta chain comes out of a study of response to subunit inactivated influenza vaccine. Overall study findings and caveats: Few additional T cells are recruited per seasonal influenza vaccination, authors suggested.

TCRdb recomputed calls from the RT-PCR reads with MiXCR, one row per CDR3 protein. In the table there are approximately 570,000 distinct CDR3 sequences, 7.6% of which are singletons. This clonotype was detected many times. Antigen: not known. V shed 3 bases, J shed 2 bases, and the junction held 4 bases outside the gene matches. The CDR3 length is 15 residues. Sequencing used PBMCs from blood, obtained less than 30 months after vaccination. V gene TRBV12-3 or TRBV12-4 combines with J gene TRBJ1-5, with TRBD1 matching over 7 bases. The sequence derives from a man aged 50-75 years who received an inactivated influenza vaccine. The CDR3 loop is CASSFKGARNQPQHF. The CDR3 nucleotides are TGTGCCAGCAGTTTCAAGGGGGCCCGCAATCAGCCCCAGCATTTT.